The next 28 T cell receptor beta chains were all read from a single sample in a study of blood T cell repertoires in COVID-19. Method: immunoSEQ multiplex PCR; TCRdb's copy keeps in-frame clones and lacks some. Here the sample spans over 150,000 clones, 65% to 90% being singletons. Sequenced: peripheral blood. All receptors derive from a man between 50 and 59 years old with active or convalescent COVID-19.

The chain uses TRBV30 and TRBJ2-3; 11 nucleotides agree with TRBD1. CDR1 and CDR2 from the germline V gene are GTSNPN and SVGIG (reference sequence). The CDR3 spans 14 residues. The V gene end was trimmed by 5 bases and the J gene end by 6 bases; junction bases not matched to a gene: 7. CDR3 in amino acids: CAWGDRGRYDTQYF. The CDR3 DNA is TGTGCCTGGGGGGACAGGGGGAGGTACGATACGCAGTATTTT.

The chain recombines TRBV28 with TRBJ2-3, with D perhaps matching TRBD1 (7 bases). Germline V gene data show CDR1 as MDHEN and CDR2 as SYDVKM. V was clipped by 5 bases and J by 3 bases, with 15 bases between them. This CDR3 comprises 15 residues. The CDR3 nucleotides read TGTGCCAGCAGTCAACGACAGGGAGGTACAGATACGCAGTATTTT. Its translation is CASSQRQGGTDTQYF. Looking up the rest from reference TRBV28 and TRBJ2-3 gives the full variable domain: DVKVTQSSRYLVKRTGEKVFLECVQDMDHENMFWYRQDPGLGLRLIYFSYDVKMKEKGDIPEGYSVSREKKERFSLILESASTNQTSMYLCASSQRQGGTDTQYFGPGTRLTVL.

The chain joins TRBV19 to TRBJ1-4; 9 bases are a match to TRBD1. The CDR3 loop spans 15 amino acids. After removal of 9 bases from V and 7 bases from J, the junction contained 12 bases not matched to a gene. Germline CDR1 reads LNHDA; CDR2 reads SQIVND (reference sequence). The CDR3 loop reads CASDGKTGGSEKLFF. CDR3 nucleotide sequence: TGTGCCAGCGACGGAAAGACAGGGGGTAGTGAAAAACTGTTTTTT.

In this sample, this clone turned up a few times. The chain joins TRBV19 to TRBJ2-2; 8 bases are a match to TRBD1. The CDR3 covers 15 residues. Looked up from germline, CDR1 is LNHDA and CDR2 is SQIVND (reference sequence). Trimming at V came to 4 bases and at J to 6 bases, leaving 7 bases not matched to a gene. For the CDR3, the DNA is TGTGCCAGTAGTACTAGGTCAGGGGGCTCCGGGGAGCTGTTTTTT. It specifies CASSTRSGGSGELFF.

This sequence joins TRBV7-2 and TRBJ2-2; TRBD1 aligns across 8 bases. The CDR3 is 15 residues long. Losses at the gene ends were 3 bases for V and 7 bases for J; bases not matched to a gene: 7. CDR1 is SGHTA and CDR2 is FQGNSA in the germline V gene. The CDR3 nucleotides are TGTGCCAGCAGCTTCAGGGGGCTGGGGAACGGGGAGCTGTTTTTT. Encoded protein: CASSFRGLGNGELFF. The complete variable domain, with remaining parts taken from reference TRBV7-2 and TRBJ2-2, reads GAGVSQSPSNKVTEKGKDVELRCDPISGHTALYWYRQSLGQGLEFLIYFQGNSAPDKSGLPSDRFSAERTGGSVSTLTIQRTQQEDSAVYLCASSFRGLGNGELFFGEGSRLTVL.

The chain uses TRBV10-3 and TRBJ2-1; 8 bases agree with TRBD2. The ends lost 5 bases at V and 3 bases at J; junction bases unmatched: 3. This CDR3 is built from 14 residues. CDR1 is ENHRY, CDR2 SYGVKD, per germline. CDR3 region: CAISLAGNYNEQFF. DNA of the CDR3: TGTGCCATCAGTTTAGCGGGGAACTACAATGAGCAGTTCTTC.

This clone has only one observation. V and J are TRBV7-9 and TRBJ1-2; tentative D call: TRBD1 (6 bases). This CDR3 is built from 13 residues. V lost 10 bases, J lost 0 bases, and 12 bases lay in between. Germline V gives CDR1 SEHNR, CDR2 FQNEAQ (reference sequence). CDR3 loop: CAITTGSNYGYTF. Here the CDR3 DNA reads TGTGCCATTACGACAGGCTCTAACTATGGCTACACCTTC. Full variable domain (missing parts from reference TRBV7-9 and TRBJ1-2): DTGVSQNPRHKITKRGQNVTFRCDPISEHNRLYWYRQTLGQGPEFLTYFQNEAQLEKSRLLSDRFSAERPKGSFSTLEIQRTEQGDSAMYLCAITTGSNYGYTFGSGTRLTVV.

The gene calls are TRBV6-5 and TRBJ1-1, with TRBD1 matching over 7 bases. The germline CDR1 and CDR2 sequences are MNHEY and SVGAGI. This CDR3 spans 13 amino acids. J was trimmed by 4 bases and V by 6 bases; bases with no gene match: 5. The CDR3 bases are TGTGCCAGCAGCGACAGGGCCTCCACTGAAGCTTTCTTT. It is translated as CASSDRASTEAFF.

In DNA form, the CDR3 reads TGTGCCATCAGTTCTCGACAGGGTGGTGAAAAACTGTTTTTT. It codes for CAISSRQGGEKLFF. This chain uses TRBV10-3 with TRBJ1-4, with 7 bases that match TRBD1. Germline V gene lookup returns CDR1 ENHRY and CDR2 SYGVKD. Trimming removed 5 bases from V and 7 bases from J; junction bases left unmatched: 7. The CDR3 sequence is 14 residues long.

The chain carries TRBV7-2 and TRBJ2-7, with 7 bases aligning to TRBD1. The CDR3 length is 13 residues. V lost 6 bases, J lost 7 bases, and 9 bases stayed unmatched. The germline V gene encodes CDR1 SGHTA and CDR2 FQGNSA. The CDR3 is CASSFVQGMEQYF. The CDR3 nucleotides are TGTGCCAGCAGTTTTGTACAGGGGATGGAGCAGTACTTC.

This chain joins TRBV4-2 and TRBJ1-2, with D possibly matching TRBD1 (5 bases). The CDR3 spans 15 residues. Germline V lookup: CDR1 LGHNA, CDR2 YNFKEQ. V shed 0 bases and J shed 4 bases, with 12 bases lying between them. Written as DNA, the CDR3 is TGTGCCAGCAGCCAAGATAAGGCGGGGACCTATGGCTACACCTTC. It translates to CASSQDKAGTYGYTF.

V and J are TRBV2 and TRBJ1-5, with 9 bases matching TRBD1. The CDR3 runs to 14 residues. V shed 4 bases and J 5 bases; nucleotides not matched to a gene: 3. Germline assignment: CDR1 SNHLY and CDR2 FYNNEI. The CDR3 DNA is TGTGCCAGCAGTGTTACAGGGGGCCATCAGCCCCAGCATTTT. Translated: CASSVTGGHQPQHF. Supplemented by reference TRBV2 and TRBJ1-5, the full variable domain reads EPEVTQTPSHQVTQMGQEVILRCVPISNHLYFYWYRQILGQKVEFLVSFYNNEISEKSEIFDDQFSVERPDGSNFTLKIRSTKLEDSAMYFCASSVTGGHQPQHFGDGTRLSIL.

The DNA for the CDR3 is TGTGCCAGCAGCCAACACAGGGGGATGAACACTGAAGCTTTCTTT. Translating it yields CASSQHRGMNTEAFF. This chain joins TRBV7-3 and TRBJ1-1, with 8 bases identical to TRBD1. J gave up 0 bases and V 5 bases, and 5 bases lay outside the gene matches. From germline, CDR1 is SGHTA and CDR2 FQGTGA. CDR3 length: 15 residues.

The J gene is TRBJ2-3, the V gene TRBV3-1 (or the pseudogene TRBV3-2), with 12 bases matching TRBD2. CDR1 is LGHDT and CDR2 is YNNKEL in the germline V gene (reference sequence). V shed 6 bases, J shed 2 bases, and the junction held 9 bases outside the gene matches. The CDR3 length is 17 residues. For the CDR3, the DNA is TGTGCCAGCAGTCCCCTTTCTAGCGGGGGGGACACAGATACGCAGTATTTT. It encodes CASSPLSSGGDTDTQYF.

The CDR3 sequence: CASSQRQGAYEQYF. The CDR3 bases are TGTGCCAGTAGTCAAAGACAGGGGGCGTACGAGCAGTACTTC. This chain joins TRBV19 and TRBJ2-7; 10 bases map to TRBD1. V lost 5 bases, J lost 4 bases, and 5 bases stayed unmatched. The germline V gene has CDR1 LNHDA and CDR2 SQIVND (reference sequence). The CDR3 extends over 14 amino acids.

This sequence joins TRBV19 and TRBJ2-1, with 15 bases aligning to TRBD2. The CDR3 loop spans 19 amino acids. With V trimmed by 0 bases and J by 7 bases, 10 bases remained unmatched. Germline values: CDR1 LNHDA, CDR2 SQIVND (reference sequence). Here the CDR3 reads CASSIDHGTSGRNSNEQFF. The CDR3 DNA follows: TGTGCCAGTAGTATAGATCACGGGACTAGCGGGAGGAATAGTAATGAGCAGTTCTTC.

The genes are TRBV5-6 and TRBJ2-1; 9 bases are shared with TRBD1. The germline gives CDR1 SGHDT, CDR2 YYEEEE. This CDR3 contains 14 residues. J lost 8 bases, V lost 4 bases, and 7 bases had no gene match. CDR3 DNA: TGTGCCAGCAGCCAAATGTGGGACAGGGATGAGCAGTTCTTC. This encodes CASSQMWDRDEQFF.

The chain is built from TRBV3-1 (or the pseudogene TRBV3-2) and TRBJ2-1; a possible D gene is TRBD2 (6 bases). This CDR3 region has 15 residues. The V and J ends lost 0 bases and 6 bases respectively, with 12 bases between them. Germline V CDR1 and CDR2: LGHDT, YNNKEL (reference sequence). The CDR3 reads CASSQDLRGLNEQFF. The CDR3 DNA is TGTGCCAGCAGCCAAGATTTGCGGGGACTCAATGAGCAGTTCTTC.

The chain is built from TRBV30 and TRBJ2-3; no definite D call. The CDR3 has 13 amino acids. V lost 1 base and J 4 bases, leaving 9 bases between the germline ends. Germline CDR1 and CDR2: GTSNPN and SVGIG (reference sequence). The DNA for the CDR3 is TGTGCCTGGAGTGCAAGCCCCTCAGATACGCAGTATTTT. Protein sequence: CAWSASPSDTQYF.

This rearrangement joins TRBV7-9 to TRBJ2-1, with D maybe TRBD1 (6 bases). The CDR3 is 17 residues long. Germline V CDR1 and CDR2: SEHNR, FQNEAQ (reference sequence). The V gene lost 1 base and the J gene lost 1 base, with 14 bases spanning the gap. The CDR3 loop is CASSLVGGATSYNEQFF. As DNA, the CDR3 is TGTGCCAGCAGCTTAGTTGGGGGCGCAACGTCCTACAATGAGCAGTTCTTC.

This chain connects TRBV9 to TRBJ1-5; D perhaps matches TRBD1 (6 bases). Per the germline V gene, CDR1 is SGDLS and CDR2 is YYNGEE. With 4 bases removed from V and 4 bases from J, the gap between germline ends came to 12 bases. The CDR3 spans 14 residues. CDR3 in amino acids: CASSSRQANQPQHF. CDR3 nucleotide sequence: TGTGCCAGCAGCTCCCGACAGGCGAATCAGCCCCAGCATTTT.

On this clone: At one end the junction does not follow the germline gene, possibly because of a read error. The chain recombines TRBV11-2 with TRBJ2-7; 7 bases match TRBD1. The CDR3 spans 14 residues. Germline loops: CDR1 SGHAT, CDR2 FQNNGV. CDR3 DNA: TGTGCCAGCAGCCTAGACAGGGCCTCCTACGAGCAGTACTTC. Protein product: CASSLDRASYEQYF. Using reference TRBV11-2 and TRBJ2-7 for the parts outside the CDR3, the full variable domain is EAGVAQSPRYKIIEKRQSVAFWCNPISGHATLYWYQQILGQGPKLLIQFQNNGVVDDSQLPKDRFSAERLKGVDSTLKIQPAKLEDSAVYLCASSLDRASYEQYFGPGTRLTVT.

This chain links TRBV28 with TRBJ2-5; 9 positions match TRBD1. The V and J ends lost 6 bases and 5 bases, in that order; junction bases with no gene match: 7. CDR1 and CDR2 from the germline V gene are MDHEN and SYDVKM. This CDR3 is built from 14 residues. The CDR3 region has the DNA TGTGCCAGCAGGATATTACAGGGGGCGGAGACCCAGTACTTC. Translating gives CASRILQGAETQYF.

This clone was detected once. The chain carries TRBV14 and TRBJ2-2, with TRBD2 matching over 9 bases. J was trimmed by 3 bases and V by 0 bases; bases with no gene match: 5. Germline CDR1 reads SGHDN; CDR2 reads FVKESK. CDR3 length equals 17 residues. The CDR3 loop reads CASSQDYLAGYTGELFF. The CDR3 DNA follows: TGTGCCAGCAGCCAAGATTATCTAGCGGGGTACACCGGGGAGCTGTTTTTT.

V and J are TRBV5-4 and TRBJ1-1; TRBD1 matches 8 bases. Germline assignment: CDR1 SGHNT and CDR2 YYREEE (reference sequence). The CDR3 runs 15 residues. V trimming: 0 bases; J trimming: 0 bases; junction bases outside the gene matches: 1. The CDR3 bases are TGTGCCAGCAGCTTGGGACAGGGGTTGAACACTGAAGCTTTCTTT. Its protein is CASSLGQGLNTEAFF.

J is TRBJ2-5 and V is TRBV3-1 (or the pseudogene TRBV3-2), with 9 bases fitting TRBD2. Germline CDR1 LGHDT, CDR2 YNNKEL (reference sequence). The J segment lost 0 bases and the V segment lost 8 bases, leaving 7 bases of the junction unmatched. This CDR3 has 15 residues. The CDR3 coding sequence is TGTGCCAGCGGCGGGGCGGGAGGGTACCAAGAGACCCAGTACTTC. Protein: CASGGAGGYQETQYF.

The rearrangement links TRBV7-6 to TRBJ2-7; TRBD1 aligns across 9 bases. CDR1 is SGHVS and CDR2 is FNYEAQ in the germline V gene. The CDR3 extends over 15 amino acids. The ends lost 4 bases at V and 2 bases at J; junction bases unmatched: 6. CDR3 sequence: CASSSGQGPTYEQYF. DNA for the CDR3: TGTGCCAGCAGCTCGGGACAGGGACCTACCTACGAGCAGTACTTC.

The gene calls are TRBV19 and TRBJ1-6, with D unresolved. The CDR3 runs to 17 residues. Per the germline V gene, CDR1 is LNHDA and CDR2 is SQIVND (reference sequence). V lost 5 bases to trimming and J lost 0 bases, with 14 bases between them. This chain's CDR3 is CASSAETGSSYNSPLHF. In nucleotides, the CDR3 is TGTGCCAGTAGTGCGGAGACGGGGAGCTCCTATAATTCACCCCTCCACTTT. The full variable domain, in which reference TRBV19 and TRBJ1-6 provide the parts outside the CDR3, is DGGITQSPKYLFRKEGQNVTLSCEQNLNHDAMYWYRQDPGQGLRLIYYSQIVNDFQKGDIAEGYSVSREKKESFPLTVTSAQKNPTAFYLCASSAETGSSYNSPLHFGNGTRLTVT.